This T cell receptor (beta chain) was captured in a study of blood T cells in healthy people across ages. Study-wide results and limits: CMV status of donors was unknown, possibly confounding expanded clonotype changes. A conclusive naive versus antigen-experienced comparison was prevented by the unsorted PBMCs.

The use of a sample-barcoded 5' primer and a J-beta primer mix characterized a second PCR of 7 to 11 cycles. A minimum of 3 million CDR3-containing paired-end reads was obtained for each sample. TCRdb reprocessed the 5' RACE reads with MiXCR, giving one entry per CDR3 protein. This sample has hundreds of thousands of distinct CDR3 sequences, with over 45% found just once. As concerns this clonotype: Antigen unknown.

The CDR3 sequence is 11 residues long. Germline CDR1 reads MRHNA; CDR2 reads SNTAGT. V was pared by 8 bases and J by 7 bases, with 9 bases between. Every sample gave at least 5.5 micrograms of total RNA when it was extracted. Sequenced material: blood. The sequence was collected from a woman aged 55 to 70 in good health. V gene TRBV6-4 combines with J gene TRBJ2-1; D perhaps matches TRBD1 (6 bases). For the CDR3, the DNA is TGTGCCAGCGGTACAGGGAATGAGCAGTTCTTC. Amino acids: CASGTGNEQFF.